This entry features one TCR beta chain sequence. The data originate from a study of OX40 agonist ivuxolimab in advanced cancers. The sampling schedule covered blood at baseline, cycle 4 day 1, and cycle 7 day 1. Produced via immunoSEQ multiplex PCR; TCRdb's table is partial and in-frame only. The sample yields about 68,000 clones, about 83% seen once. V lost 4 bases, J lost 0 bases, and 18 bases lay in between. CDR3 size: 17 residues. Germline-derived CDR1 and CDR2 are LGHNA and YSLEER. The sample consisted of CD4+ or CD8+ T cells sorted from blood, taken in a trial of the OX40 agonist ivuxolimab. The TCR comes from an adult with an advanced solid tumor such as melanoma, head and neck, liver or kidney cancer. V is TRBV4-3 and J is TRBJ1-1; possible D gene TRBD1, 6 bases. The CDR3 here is CASSPSGGGRMNTEAFF. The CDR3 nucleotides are TGCGCCAGCAGCCCCTCGGGCGGGGGCCGGATGAACACTGAAGCTTTCTTT.